Listed here are 22 T cell receptor beta chains from one sample, sequenced in a study of OX40 agonist ivuxolimab in advanced cancers. Assay used: immunoSEQ multiplex PCR; TCRdb lists only in-frame clones, some missing. The sample records approximately 60,000 clones, roughly 80% being singletons. The starting material was CD4+ or CD8+ T cells sorted from blood, obtained in a trial of the OX40 agonist ivuxolimab. These receptors came from an adult with an advanced solid tumor such as melanoma, head and neck, liver or kidney cancer.

The J gene is TRBJ1-1, the V gene TRBV5-1; D is uncertain. V was shortened by 3 bases and J by 0 bases, with 18 bases between the two germline ends. The length of the CDR3 is 17 residues. Per germline, CDR1 SGHRS and CDR2 YFSETQ. For the CDR3, the DNA is TGCGCCAGCAGCTCCAATCTTAGGGCCGAGATGAACACTGAAGCTTTCTTT. Translated: CASSSNLRAEMNTEAFF.

V usage is TRBV7-2 and J usage is TRBJ2-1; 8 bases agree with TRBD2. The germline CDR1 and CDR2 sequences are SGHTA and FQGNSA. After removal of 3 bases from V and 2 bases from J, the junction contained 3 bases not matched to a gene. There are 15 residues in the CDR3. The CDR3 region is CASSFLAGTYNEQFF. Here the CDR3 DNA reads TGTGCCAGCAGCTTCTTAGCGGGGACCTACAATGAGCAGTTCTTC. Together with reference TRBV7-2 and TRBJ2-1, the CDR3 gives the full variable domain: GAGVSQSPSNKVTEKGKDVELRCDPISGHTALYWYRQSLGQGLEFLIYFQGNSAPDKSGLPSDRFSAERTGGSVSTLTIQRTQQEDSAVYLCASSFLAGTYNEQFFGPGTRLTVL.

The chain recombines TRBV30 with TRBJ1-3; D is unresolved. Germline-derived CDR1 and CDR2 are GTSNPN and SVGIG (reference sequence). V lost 3 bases to trimming and J lost 3 bases, with 9 bases between them. CDR3 length: 13 amino acids. The CDR3 DNA reads as TGTGCCTGGAGAGGGCCGTTTGGAAACACCATATATTTT. Translation gives CAWRGPFGNTIYF.

V gene TRBV6-5 combines with J gene TRBJ1-2; D is unclear. The germline gives CDR1 MNHEY, CDR2 SVGAGI. The ends were cut back, 4 bases at V and 7 bases at J, with 13 bases in the middle. The CDR3 runs 13 residues. Written as DNA, the CDR3 is TGTGCCAGCAGTTCTGGTGCGTTGGGTGGCTACACCTTC. Protein sequence: CASSSGALGGYTF.

In nucleotides, the CDR3 is TGTGCCACCCTCGGGGGAGAGACCCAGTACTTC. It is translated as CATLGGETQYF. V and J are TRBV10-3 and TRBJ2-5; a weak D match, TRBD2 (6 bases). This CDR3 is 11 amino acids long. Trimming took 10 bases from V and 4 from J, leaving 10 bases between them. Germline loops: CDR1 ENHRY, CDR2 SYGVKD.

This clone showed up just once. The genes are TRBV30 and TRBJ2-7, with 9 bases that match TRBD2. The CDR3 contains 13 residues. Germline V gene data show CDR1 as GTSNPN and CDR2 as SVGIG (reference sequence). V shed 3 bases, J shed 5 bases, and the junction held 5 bases outside the gene matches. DNA of the CDR3: TGTGCCTGGAGACCCTTAGCGGGAGACGAGCAGTACTTC. This encodes CAWRPLAGDEQYF.

The genes are TRBV7-2 and TRBJ2-2; 8 bases are a match to TRBD2. Germline V gives CDR1 SGHTA, CDR2 FQGNSA. The ends lost 1 base at V and 7 bases at J; junction bases unmatched: 5. The CDR3 spans 15 residues. CDR3 bases: TGTGCCAGCAGCTTAGGTTCCGGGAGGGTCGGGGAGCTGTTTTTT. This encodes CASSLGSGRVGELFF.

V usage is TRBV5-4 and J usage is TRBJ1-1; D is unresolved. The CDR3 extends over 15 amino acids. Germline assignment: CDR1 SGHNT and CDR2 YYREEE (reference sequence). The germline V and J ends were trimmed by 4 bases and 1 base, with 14 bases remaining between them. DNA for the CDR3: TGTGCCAGCAGCGCAGGAGAAACCTCGAACACTGAAGCTTTCTTT. Protein: CASSAGETSNTEAFF.

The V and J genes are TRBV6-4 and TRBJ2-3, with 7 nucleotides matching TRBD2. This CDR3 contains 16 residues. Germline V CDR1 and CDR2: MRHNA, SNTAGT. Trimming at V came to 2 bases and at J to 1 base, leaving 6 bases not matched to a gene. CDR3 protein: CASSDALGGGTDTQYF. CDR3 sequence (DNA): TGTGCCAGCAGTGACGCCCTGGGGGGGGGCACAGATACGCAGTATTTT.

This clone was seen only once. The CDR3: CASSTWDSQETQYF. As DNA, the CDR3 is TGTGCCAGCAGTACCTGGGACAGCCAAGAGACCCAGTACTTC. The rearrangement joins TRBV27 to TRBJ2-5, with 7 bases that match TRBD1. Germline V gene data show CDR1 as MNHEY and CDR2 as SMNVEV (reference sequence). After removal of 5 bases from V and 1 base from J, the junction contained 4 bases not matched to a gene. This CDR3 has 14 residues.

This rearrangement joins TRBV6-6 to TRBJ2-7; 8 bases are shared with TRBD1. V was pared by 10 bases and J by 4 bases, with 12 bases of the junction left unmatched. Germline-derived CDR1 and CDR2 are MNHNY and SVGAGI (reference sequence). The CDR3 is 14 residues long. This CDR3 reads CATRPTGDSYEQYF. The CDR3 region has the DNA TGTGCCACCCGCCCGACAGGGGATTCATACGAGCAGTACTTC.

The V and J genes are TRBV11-3 and TRBJ1-1; perhaps TRBD1 as D (6 bases). The length of the CDR3 is 13 residues. Trimming removed 5 bases from V and 1 base from J, with 8 bases in between. From germline, CDR1 is SGHNT and CDR2 YENEEA. DNA of the CDR3: TGTGCCAGCAGCCGCAGGGGGAACACTGAAGCTTTCTTT. As protein: CASSRRGNTEAFF.

The chain is built from TRBV16 and TRBJ2-7; D perhaps matches TRBD1 (5 bases). The V gene lost 1 base and the J gene lost 6 bases, with 10 bases spanning the gap. There are 13 residues in the CDR3. CDR1 is KGHSY, CDR2 FQNENV, per germline. The CDR3 protein is CASSQYRGAEQYF. The CDR3, as DNA: TGTGCCAGCAGCCAATACCGTGGGGCCGAGCAGTACTTC.

V gene TRBV6-5 combines with J gene TRBJ2-1; 10 bases map to TRBD2. The V gene's germline CDR1 is MNHEY and CDR2 SVGAGI. CDR3 length: 15 residues. Unmatched junction bases numbered 13, after V lost 9 bases and J lost 8 bases. CDR3 coding DNA: TGTGCCAGTTCATTCAGCGGGGGGGCTCGGTATGAGCAGTTCTTC. It translates to CASSFSGGARYEQFF.

The J gene is TRBJ2-7, the V gene TRBV4-2, with 9 nucleotides matching TRBD1. The V segment lost 3 bases and the J segment 6 bases; nucleotides outside the gene matches: 9. This CDR3 spans 15 amino acids. The germline V gene has CDR1 LGHNA and CDR2 YNFKEQ. The CDR3 sequence is CASSQQPGQGSEQYF. Here the CDR3 DNA reads TGTGCCAGCAGCCAGCAACCGGGACAGGGTAGCGAGCAGTACTTC.

This clone was recorded once. This rearrangement joins TRBV19 to TRBJ1-3; the D gene is possibly TRBD1 (5 bases). The CDR3 sequence is 15 residues long. The V and J ends lost 3 bases and 2 bases respectively, with 11 bases between them. Germline V lookup: CDR1 LNHDA, CDR2 SQIVND (reference sequence). This chain's CDR3 is CASSIRQRTGNTIYF. The CDR3 coding sequence is TGTGCCAGTAGTATTCGACAGCGAACTGGAAACACCATATATTTT.

The J gene is TRBJ2-3, the V gene TRBV9; D is ambiguous. Deletions cut 4 bases from V and 2 bases from J, with 8 bases between. Germline-derived CDR1 and CDR2 are SGDLS and YYNGEE. This CDR3 has 13 residues. The CDR3 sequence: CASSPDLTDTQYF. Written as DNA, the CDR3 is TGTGCCAGCAGCCCGGACCTCACAGATACGCAGTATTTT.

The rearrangement uses TRBV6-1 and TRBJ1-1, with D hard to call. The CDR3 is 13 residues long. The germline V gene encodes CDR1 MNHNS and CDR2 SASEGT. Deletions cut 6 bases from V and 1 base from J, with 9 bases between. The CDR3 protein is CASRTEKNTEAFF. The CDR3 DNA reads TGTGCCAGCAGGACGGAGAAGAACACTGAAGCTTTCTTT.

The chain employs TRBV9 and TRBJ2-2; D remains unclear. There are 14 residues in the CDR3. V shed 1 base and J shed 1 base, with 5 bases lying between them. Germline CDR1 SGDLS, CDR2 YYNGEE. The CDR3 nucleotides read TGTGCCAGCAGCGTATCAGGGAACACCGGGGAGCTGTTTTTT. As protein: CASSVSGNTGELFF.

The count of this clone is one. V is TRBV21-1 and J is TRBJ2-7; the table's TRBD1 call for D was not verified on the DNA. TRBV21-1 corresponds to a pseudogene. The CDR3 loop spans 16 amino acids. The chain's CDR3 is CASSKCPTGKTYEQYF. CDR3 DNA sequence: TGTGCCAGCAGCAAATGCCCCACAGGGAAAACCTACGAGCAGTACTTC.

The V gene is TRBV19, the J gene TRBJ1-5; 8 nucleotides agree with TRBD1. CDR1 and CDR2 (germline): LNHDA, SQIVND (reference sequence). This CDR3 spans 15 amino acids. J lost 7 bases, V lost 7 bases, and 12 bases had no gene match. The CDR3: CASTRGGTGRQPQHF. In DNA, the CDR3 is TGTGCCAGTACCCGGGGGGGGACAGGCAGGCAGCCCCAGCATTTT.

V usage is TRBV5-6 and J usage is TRBJ2-7, with D possibly TRBD2 on 5 matching bases. CDR1 is SGHDT, CDR2 YYEEEE, per germline. V dropped 1 base and J dropped 3 bases, with 17 bases sitting between them. The CDR3 is made up of 16 amino acids. This chain's CDR3 is CASSLFESGLLYEQYF. The CDR3 DNA is TGTGCCAGCAGCTTGTTTGAGTCTGGACTCCTCTACGAGCAGTACTTC. Filled out from reference TRBV5-6 and TRBJ2-7, the complete variable domain reads DAGVTQSPTHLIKTRGQQVTLRCSPKSGHDTVSWYQQALGQGPQFIFQYYEEEERQRGNFPDRFSGHQFPNYSSELNVNALLLGDSALYLCASSLFESGLLYEQYFGPGTRLTVT.